This T cell receptor (beta chain) was captured in a study of blood T cell repertoires in COVID-19. Study overall: T cells, B-cell-depleted T cells, or PBMCs supplied cDNA or gDNA.

The cohort comprised adults aged 18 to 89 years residing in approximately 25 US areas. Allocation to cohorts depended on clinical history reported by the participants. Original processing notes: Nucleated cell number was recorded as an estimate derived from reference gene primer amplification. Generated by immunoSEQ multiplex PCR, the TCRdb table keeps only in-frame clones and is missing some. V, J and clone size are taken as reported in that table, and D and trimming were inferred from the DNA itself. The sample carries about 200,000 clones, around 86% recorded once. This TCR was recovered from a middle-aged woman with acute COVID-19. The specimen sequenced was PBMCs or T cells enriched from blood (not recorded which).

The CDR3: CASSPPGGTGNTIYF. The CDR3 coding sequence is TGCGCCAGCAGCCCGCCGGGGGGGACTGGAAACACCATATATTTT. V is TRBV4-3 and J is TRBJ1-3, with a tentative D call TRBD1 (5 bases). The ends were cut back, 4 bases at V and 2 bases at J, with 12 bases in the middle. This CDR3 has 15 residues. The germline CDR1 and CDR2 sequences are LGHNA and YSLEER.